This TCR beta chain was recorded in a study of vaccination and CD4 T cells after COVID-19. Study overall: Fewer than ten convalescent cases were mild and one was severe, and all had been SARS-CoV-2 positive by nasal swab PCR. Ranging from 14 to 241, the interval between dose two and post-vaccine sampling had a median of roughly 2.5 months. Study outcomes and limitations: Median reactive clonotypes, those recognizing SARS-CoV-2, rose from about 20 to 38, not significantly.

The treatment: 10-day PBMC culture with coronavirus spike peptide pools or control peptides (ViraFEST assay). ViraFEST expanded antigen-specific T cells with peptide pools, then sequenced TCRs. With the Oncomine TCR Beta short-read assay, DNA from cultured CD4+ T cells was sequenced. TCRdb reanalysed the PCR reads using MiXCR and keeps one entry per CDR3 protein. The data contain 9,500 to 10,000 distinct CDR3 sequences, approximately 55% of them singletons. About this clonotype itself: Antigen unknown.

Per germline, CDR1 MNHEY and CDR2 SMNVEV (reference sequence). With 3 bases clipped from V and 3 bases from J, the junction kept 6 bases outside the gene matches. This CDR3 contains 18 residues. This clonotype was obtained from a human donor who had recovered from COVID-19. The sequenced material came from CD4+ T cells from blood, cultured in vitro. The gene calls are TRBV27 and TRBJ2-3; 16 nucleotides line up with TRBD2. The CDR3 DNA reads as TGTGCCAGCAGTTTCCAGGGACTAGCGGGGGGGAGGACAGATACGCAGTATTTT. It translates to CASSFQGLAGGRTDTQYF.